This TCR beta chain appears in the sequencing data of a study of blood T cell repertoires in COVID-19. The wider study: Acute and convalescent COVID-19 samples came from the United States, Italy and Spain.

The CDR3 consists of 14 residues. Germline-derived CDR1 and CDR2 are SGHDT and YYEEEE. V was pared by 2 bases and J by 4 bases, with 10 bases between. How the authors handled the data: Counts of nucleated cells, estimated from reference gene primer amplification, were obtained. Using immunoSEQ multiplex PCR, the repertoire was profiled, and TCRdb retains in-frame clones only, with some absent. V and J calls and clone size are given by that table; D and trimming were obtained from the DNA. The table records tens of thousands of clones, about four fifths of them present only once. The chain uses TRBV5-6 and TRBJ1-5; TRBD1 is a possible D gene (5 bases). Sequencing input: peripheral blood. This TCR was sampled from a woman aged 70-85 years with acute or convalescent COVID-19. The CDR3 reads CASSFGRENQPQHF. As DNA, the CDR3 is TGTGCCAGCAGCTTTGGCAGGGAAAATCAGCCCCAGCATTTT.